These 13 T cell receptor beta chains came from one sample sequenced in a study of T cell clones after liver transplantation (dated by TCRdb to about 2019). To prepare the library, the immunoSEQ multiplex PCR assay was applied. TCRdb limited this immuneACCESS table to in-frame rearrangements with V and J called. A share of clones is missing; checked studies link under half to unresolved V genes, and the rest is unexplained. The sample has tens of thousands of clones on record, under 90% of them singletons. 2.1% of the sample is in the top ten clones. Sequenced material: CD4+ T cells from blood, taken less than 50 months after liver transplant. These receptors originate from a human patient who received a liver transplant. Following transplantation, T cells from the graft donor may be among those present.

V gene TRBV19 combines with J gene TRBJ1-5; possible D gene TRBD1, 5 bases. The V and J ends lost 8 bases and 6 bases respectively, with 17 bases between them. This CDR3 spans 14 amino acids. Looked up from germline, CDR1 is LNHDA and CDR2 is SQIVND (reference sequence). The CDR3 here is CASSSRGWGQPQHF. DNA for the CDR3: TGTGCCAGTTCCTCGAGGGGTTGGGGTCAGCCCCAGCATTTT.

Here the CDR3 DNA reads TGCGCCAGCAGCCAAGGGCTGGGACAGGGGAGGACTGAAGCTTTCTTT. Translated, it gives CASSQGLGQGRTEAFF. This chain links TRBV4-1 with TRBJ1-1; 10 bases are a match to TRBD1. V trimming: 1 base; J trimming: 5 bases; junction bases outside the gene matches: 7. Germline CDR1 and CDR2: MGHRA and YSYEKL. The CDR3 length is 16 residues.

The chain has TRBV4-3 and TRBJ2-3, with 12 bases matching TRBD2. Germline CDR1 and CDR2: LGHNA and YSLEER. V lost 0 bases and J lost 4; bases outside the gene matches: 11. The CDR3 covers 19 residues. CDR3 bases: TGCGCCAGCAGCCAAGACCCCTTCTCTAGCGGGGGGGAGGCAGATACGCAGTATTTT. Protein: CASSQDPFSSGGEADTQYF.

This chain uses TRBV7-2 with TRBJ2-7; 7 bases are a match to TRBD2. V trimming: 5 bases; J trimming: 3 bases; junction bases outside the gene matches: 13. The germline CDR1 and CDR2 sequences are SGHTA and FQGNSA. The CDR3 is made up of 16 amino acids. CDR3 DNA: TGTGCCAGCAGCCCGATGTTTTGGGGACTACACTACGAGCAGTACTTC. It translates to CASSPMFWGLHYEQYF.

CDR3 sequence reads: CASEFTGGNQPQHF. CDR3 nucleotide sequence: TGTGCCAGCGAATTCACAGGGGGTAATCAGCCCCAGCATTTT. The chain links TRBV7-2 to TRBJ1-5; 8 bases match TRBD1. V trimming: 8 bases; J trimming: 4 bases; junction bases outside the gene matches: 7. Germline V gives CDR1 SGHTA, CDR2 FQGNSA. This CDR3 spans 14 amino acids.

This chain uses TRBV6-1 with TRBJ1-2; 8 bases agree with TRBD1. The CDR3 consists of 15 residues. Per germline, CDR1 MNHNS and CDR2 SASEGT. The V gene end was trimmed by 7 bases and the J gene end by 8 bases; junction bases not matched to a gene: 15. CDR3 sequence reads: CASTFRGQGAIGYTF. The CDR3 coding sequence is TGTGCCAGCACTTTCAGGGGGCAGGGGGCGATCGGCTACACCTTC.

The gene calls are TRBV19 and TRBJ2-6; 7 bases map to TRBD1. This CDR3 is built from 17 residues. The germline V gene encodes CDR1 LNHDA and CDR2 SQIVND (reference sequence). V trimming: 4 bases; J trimming: 5 bases; junction bases outside the gene matches: 11. The CDR3 DNA sequence: TGTGCCAGTAGTACTGGGACAGCCCCCGGGTGGGCCAACGTCCTGACTTTC. Its translation is CASSTGTAPGWANVLTF.

The chain has TRBV7-3 and TRBJ2-1; D tentatively fits TRBD1 or TRBD2 (6 bases each). The CDR3 contains 13 residues. Per germline, CDR1 SGHTA and CDR2 FQGTGA. V gave up 3 bases and J gave up 7 bases, with 10 bases separating them. The CDR3 DNA reads TGTGCCAGCAGCTTCGGGGGCTGGAATGAGCAGTTCTTC. Its protein product is CASSFGGWNEQFF.

The rearrangement links TRBV5-5 to TRBJ2-1; D is perhaps TRBD1 (6 bases). V lost 1 base and J 9 bases, leaving 14 bases between the germline ends. Germline CDR1 and CDR2: SGHKS and YYEKEE (reference sequence). The CDR3 is 14 amino acids. The chain's CDR3 is CASSLRAGVGEQFF. CDR3 in DNA: TGTGCCAGCAGCTTGCGCGCAGGGGTGGGTGAGCAGTTCTTC.

V usage is TRBV29-1 and J usage is TRBJ2-5; D is possibly TRBD1 (5 bases). The CDR3 consists of 13 residues. Germline assignment: CDR1 SQVTM and CDR2 ANQGSEA. The V end was cut by 2 bases, the J end by 3 bases, with 10 bases between. CDR3 region: CSVEKSGKETQYF. CDR3 DNA sequence: TGCAGCGTTGAAAAATCAGGGAAAGAGACCCAGTACTTC.

The chain employs TRBV7-3 and TRBJ2-5, with 7 nucleotides matching TRBD1. With V trimmed by 5 bases and J by 5 bases, 11 bases remained unmatched. CDR3 length equals 15 residues. The germline V gene has CDR1 SGHTA and CDR2 FQGTGA. The chain's CDR3 is CASSPQPGQAETQYF. The CDR3 DNA follows: TGTGCCAGCAGCCCCCAACCCGGACAGGCGGAGACCCAGTACTTC.

The CDR3 DNA is TGTGCCAGCTCGGGAACTGCTGAAGCTTTCTTT. Residues: CASSGTAEAFF. The V call is TRBV18, the J call TRBJ1-1; D call uncertain. The germline V gene has CDR1 KGHSH and CDR2 LQKENI. V shed 6 bases and J shed 6 bases, with 8 bases lying between them. The CDR3 has 11 residues.

The J gene is TRBJ1-4, the V gene TRBV11-2; no clear D. V lost 0 bases and J lost 7, with 12 bases in between. CDR1 is SGHAT, CDR2 FQNNGV, per germline. The CDR3 is 15 amino acids. In DNA form, the CDR3 reads TGTGCCAGCAGCTTAGAGTCCCTCGGGAGTGAAAAACTGTTTTTT. This codes for CASSLESLGSEKLFF.